One and the same sample provided the 27 T cell receptor beta chains below, sequenced in a study of blood T cells in healthy people across ages. The second PCR ran 7 to 11 cycles with a sample-barcoded 5' primer and J-beta primers. TCRdb redid the calling of the 5' RACE reads with MiXCR, one entry per CDR3 protein. The sample yields roughly 550,000 distinct CDR3 sequences, nearly 25% seen once. The data were also submitted as part of a second study, on T cells of mothers and their children.

Material: blood. The receptors originated from a boy younger than 18 in good health.

This chain uses TRBV4-2 with TRBJ2-7; 7 bases agree with TRBD2. Looked up from germline, CDR1 is LGHNA and CDR2 is YNFKEQ. J lost 3 bases, V lost 0 bases, and 5 bases had no gene match. CDR3 length equals 15 residues. The DNA of the CDR3 is TGTGCCAGCAGCCAAGACCTAGCGGCCCGCTACGAGCAGTACTTC. This codes for CASSQDLAARYEQYF.

This clonotype was seen only a few times. The gene calls are TRBV5-1 and TRBJ2-5; TRBD2 agrees at 7 bases. The DNA end favors TRBJ2-7, so the J call may be wrong. The CDR3 extends over 14 amino acids. The germline V gene has CDR1 SGHRS and CDR2 YFSETQ. Here the CDR3 DNA reads TGCGCCAGCAGCTTGGTGGGCGGGGGACGCGAGCAGTACTTC. The encoded protein is CASSLVGGGREQYF.

This clonotype was seen a few times. The chain joins TRBV7-9 to TRBJ2-1; 7 bases align to TRBD1. V was pared by 5 bases and J by 7 bases, with 11 bases of the junction left unmatched. Germline CDR1 reads SEHNR; CDR2 reads FQNEAQ (reference sequence). This CDR3 region has 15 residues. In DNA form, the CDR3 reads TGTGCCAGCAGCCCGACAGGGTCACGGTTGAATGAGCAGTTCTTC. Translation gives CASSPTGSRLNEQFF.

The chain employs TRBV28 and TRBJ1-3, with D uncertain. Germline V gene sequence: CDR1 MDHEN, CDR2 SYDVKM. V shed 4 bases and J shed 5 bases, with 15 bases lying between them. This CDR3 has 15 residues. The CDR3 sequence is CASSSKGPRRNTIYF. The CDR3 DNA sequence: TGTGCCAGCAGTTCGAAAGGGCCTAGACGAAACACCATATATTTT.

This chain connects TRBV7-2 to TRBJ2-5, with 8 bases aligning to TRBD1. The CDR3 totals 15 residues. J lost 1 base, V lost 5 bases, and 6 bases had no gene match. Germline V lookup: CDR1 SGHTA, CDR2 FQGNSA. DNA for the CDR3: TGTGCCAGCAGCCAACAGGGGGTTTTCCAAGAGACCCAGTACTTC. Its translation is CASSQQGVFQETQYF.

The sample holds a few counts of this clonotype. The CDR3 carries no conserved terminal phenylalanine or tryptophan, so it likely arises from a read error. This chain links TRBV7-9 with TRBJ2-5; 10 bases agree with TRBD1. Germline CDR1 SEHNR, CDR2 FQNEAQ (reference sequence). This CDR3 comprises 16 residues. Trimming took 3 bases from V and 9 from J; bases not matched to a gene: 13. CDR3 nucleotides: TGTGCCAGCAGCTTTTCCAGACAGGGGGCGAAGGAGGCCCAGTACCTC. This gives the protein CASSFSRQGAKEAQYL.

The chain joins TRBV5-6 to TRBJ2-1; 7 nucleotides line up with TRBD2. Germline V lookup: CDR1 SGHDT, CDR2 YYEEEE. The CDR3 runs 15 residues. The junction had 8 bases not matched to a gene; V was cut back by 4 bases and J by 4 bases. CDR3 in amino acids: CASSPSGGEYNEQFF. In nucleotides, the CDR3 is TGTGCCAGCAGCCCCTCGGGGGGAGAATACAATGAGCAGTTCTTC.

This clonotype was recorded a few times. The chain couples TRBV10-3 to TRBJ2-7, with D perhaps TRBD2 (6 bases). The V end lost 4 bases, the J end lost 6 bases, and 16 bases lay between the germline ends. The CDR3 covers 14 residues. Looked up from germline, CDR1 is ENHRY and CDR2 is SYGVKD. The CDR3 sequence is CAISAPGLNGEQYF. The CDR3 DNA sequence: TGTGCCATCAGTGCACCGGGACTTAACGGCGAGCAGTACTTC.

This rearrangement joins TRBV7-3 to TRBJ2-1; maybe TRBD1 (5 bases). This CDR3 is 16 amino acids long. Germline V gene data show CDR1 as SGHTA and CDR2 as FQGTGA. The V and J ends lost 5 bases and 0 bases respectively, with 14 bases between them. CDR3 nucleotides: TGTGCCAGCAGCATGACAGTAATGAGCTCCTACAATGAGCAGTTCTTC. Translated: CASSMTVMSSYNEQFF.

The V and J genes are TRBV5-1 and TRBJ1-5; 8 positions match TRBD1. V dropped 2 bases and J dropped 4; count of bases not matched to a gene: 5. Looked up from germline, CDR1 is SGHRS and CDR2 is YFSETQ. CDR3 length: 15 residues. CDR3 sequence (DNA): TGCGCCAGCAGCTTCGGACAGGGCGAGAATCAGCCCCAGCATTTT. Translation gives CASSFGQGENQPQHF.

The chain uses TRBV12-5 and TRBJ2-2; TRBD2 matches at 7 bases. Trimming at V came to 7 bases and at J to 4 bases, leaving 9 bases not matched to a gene. Germline V gene lookup returns CDR1 LGHNT and CDR2 FRNRAP. The length of the CDR3 is 15 residues. CDR3 in amino acids: CASASGTGGTGELFF. The CDR3 DNA reads TGTGCTAGTGCCTCCGGGACGGGGGGCACCGGGGAGCTGTTTTTT.

This chain joins TRBV6-1 and TRBJ2-7; 9 bases are shared with TRBD2. The CDR3 contains 16 residues. Germline CDR1 is MNHNS and CDR2 is SASEGT. The ends lost 6 bases at V and 0 bases at J; junction bases unmatched: 9. The CDR3 sequence is CASSRGGGVSSYEQYF. The CDR3, as DNA: TGTGCCAGCAGCCGCGGGGGGGGCGTAAGCTCCTACGAGCAGTACTTC.

This clonotype was seen a handful of times. J is TRBJ2-1 and V is TRBV12-3 or TRBV12-4; D unclear. The length of the CDR3 is 12 residues. V dropped 7 bases and J dropped 5 bases, with 9 bases sitting between them. The CDR3 nucleotides are TGTGCCAGCAACGGAGTAGACAATGAGCAGTTCTTC. Translation: CASNGVDNEQFF.

The DNA for the CDR3 is TGCAGTGTCCTAGCGGGCAGCTCCTACAATGAGCAGTTCTTC. It is translated as CSVLAGSSYNEQFF. The rearrangement joins TRBV20-1 to TRBJ2-1; 8 positions agree with TRBD2. CDR3 length: 14 residues. Looked up from germline, CDR1 is DFQATT and CDR2 is SNEGSKA (reference sequence). J gave up 0 bases and V 7 bases, and 5 bases lay outside the gene matches.

The chain recombines TRBV29-1 with TRBJ2-7; D is perhaps TRBD1 (6 bases). With 4 bases removed from V and 3 bases from J, the gap between germline ends came to 16 bases. This CDR3 has 14 residues. CDR1 and CDR2 from the germline V gene are SQVTM and ANQGSEA. The CDR3 coding sequence is TGCAGCGTTGTCGGGACGGGACACCTCTACGAGCAGTACTTC. Protein product: CSVVGTGHLYEQYF.

The chain joins TRBV27 to TRBJ1-2, with TRBD1 matching 9 bases. The CDR3 runs 14 residues. V trimming: 5 bases; J trimming: 4 bases; junction bases outside the gene matches: 5. The germline V gene has CDR1 MNHEY and CDR2 SMNVEV (reference sequence). The CDR3 DNA reads TGTGCCAGCAGTATGGGACAGGGCCCCTATGGCTACACCTTC. Encoded protein: CASSMGQGPYGYTF.

The chain recombines TRBV10-3 with TRBJ2-5, with 9 bases identical to TRBD1. TRBJ2-7 explains the end of the DNA better; the J call may be wrong. This CDR3 is built from 15 residues. Germline CDR1 is ENHRY and CDR2 is SYGVKD. The CDR3 loop is CAISSDRGSRYEQYF. The CDR3 coding sequence is TGTGCCATCAGTTCCGACAGGGGGTCTAGGTACGAGCAGTACTTC.

A single count supports this clonotype. The rearrangement uses TRBV5-6 and TRBJ1-3; no definite D call. This CDR3 spans 16 amino acids. The germline V gene has CDR1 SGHDT and CDR2 YYEEEE. The V end lost 1 base, the J end lost 0 bases, and 11 bases lay between the germline ends. This chain's CDR3 is CASSLTAGNSGNTIYF. The CDR3, as DNA: TGTGCCAGCAGCTTGACAGCGGGGAACTCTGGAAACACCATATATTTT.

Concerning this clonotype itself: The junction departs from germline at one end; a sequencing error may be responsible. The chain uses TRBV12-3 or TRBV12-4 and TRBJ1-6; TRBD1 matches 8 bases. This CDR3 is built from 15 residues. The CDR3 sequence is CASSSSGGGDSPLHF. CDR3 DNA sequence: TGTGCCAGCAGTTCTTCAGGGGGCGGCGATTCACCCCTCCATTTT.

The chain recombines TRBV15 with TRBJ2-7, with 9 bases that match TRBD1. CDR1 and CDR2 (germline): LNHNV, YYDKDF (reference sequence). The V and J ends lost 1 base and 2 bases, in that order; junction bases with no gene match: 6. The CDR3 loop spans 16 amino acids. CDR3 residues: CATSRVGQGNPYEQYF. The CDR3 region has the DNA TGTGCCACCAGCAGAGTTGGACAGGGGAATCCCTACGAGCAGTACTTC.

This chain joins TRBV27 and TRBJ1-6; D uncertain. Germline loops: CDR1 MNHEY, CDR2 SMNVEV (reference sequence). The CDR3 totals 14 residues. Trimming pared 5 bases from V and 9 bases from J, leaving 14 bases between. CDR3 sequence (DNA): TGTGCCAGCAGTAACGCGACGGATTTTTCACCCCTCCACTTT. This sequence encodes CASSNATDFSPLHF.

This clonotype was detected ten times or more. CDR3 in DNA: TGTGCCAGCAGCTTACGACAGAGGTCCTCTGGGGCCAACGTCCTGACTTTC. Its protein product is CASSLRQRSSGANVLTF. V gene TRBV7-7 combines with J gene TRBJ2-6; tentative D call: TRBD1 (5 bases). V lost 2 bases, J lost 0 bases, and 11 bases lay in between. Germline V gene sequence: CDR1 SSHAT, CDR2 FNYEAQ (reference sequence). This CDR3 has 17 residues.

The chain has TRBV20-1 and TRBJ2-5; TRBD2 agrees at 9 bases. The length of the CDR3 is 17 residues. The ends lost 0 bases at V and 4 bases at J; junction bases unmatched: 12. Germline CDR1 is DFQATT and CDR2 is SNEGSKA (reference sequence). CDR3 nucleotides: TGCAGTGCTAGAGATCTTTTAGCGGGAGATTCGGGAGAGACCCAGTACTTC. It encodes CSARDLLAGDSGETQYF.

The chain couples TRBV7-2 to TRBJ2-3, with a weak D call TRBD2 (6 bases). This CDR3 is built from 15 residues. V was shortened by 2 bases and J by 1 base, with 10 bases between the two germline ends. The germline V gene encodes CDR1 SGHTA and CDR2 FQGNSA. The CDR3 DNA follows: TGTGCCAGCAGCTTAATGGGACTCCGCACAGATACGCAGTATTTT. It encodes CASSLMGLRTDTQYF.

This clonotype has just a few counts. This rearrangement joins TRBV4-3 to TRBJ1-4; the D is unclear. Between the trimmed V and J ends, which lost 5 bases and 0 bases, there was a span of 10 bases. The germline gives CDR1 LGHNA, CDR2 YSLEER. This CDR3 contains 15 residues. The CDR3 loop is CASSLHRSTNEKLFF. The CDR3 DNA reads TGCGCCAGCAGCTTACACCGGTCAACTAATGAAAAACTGTTTTTT.

In its sample, this clonotype was seen a few times. The chain uses TRBV4-1 and TRBJ2-1; possibly TRBD1 for D (6 bases). Trimming took 3 bases from V and 5 from J, leaving 26 bases between them. Germline lookup yields CDR1 MGHRA and CDR2 YSYEKL. The CDR3 length is 19 residues. CDR3 amino acids: CASSHDDKFVLNRDNEQFF. In DNA form, the CDR3 reads TGCGCCAGCAGCCATGACGACAAGTTTGTGCTTAACAGGGACAATGAGCAGTTCTTC.

V usage is TRBV29-1 and J usage is TRBJ2-1, with 9 bases aligning to TRBD2. V trimming: 7 bases; J trimming: 6 bases; junction bases outside the gene matches: 19. The CDR3 contains 17 residues. The germline V gene has CDR1 SQVTM and CDR2 ANQGSEA. CDR3 loop: CSAGVIAGAGPLNEQFF. The CDR3 DNA is TGCAGCGCAGGGGTTATAGCGGGAGCGGGTCCTCTCAATGAGCAGTTCTTC.